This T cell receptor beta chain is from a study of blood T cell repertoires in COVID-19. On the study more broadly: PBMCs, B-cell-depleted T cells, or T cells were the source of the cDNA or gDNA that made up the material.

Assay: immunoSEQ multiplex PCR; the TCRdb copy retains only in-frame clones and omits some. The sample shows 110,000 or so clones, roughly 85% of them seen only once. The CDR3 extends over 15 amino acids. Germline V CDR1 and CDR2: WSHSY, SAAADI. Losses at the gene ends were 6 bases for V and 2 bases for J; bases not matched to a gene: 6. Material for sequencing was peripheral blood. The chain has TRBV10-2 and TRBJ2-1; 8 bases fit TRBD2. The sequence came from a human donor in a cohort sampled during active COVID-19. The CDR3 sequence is CASRDDGGAYNEQFF. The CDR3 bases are TGCGCCAGCAGGGATGACGGGGGGGCCTACAATGAGCAGTTCTTC.